This T cell receptor (beta chain) comes out of a study of beta chain features in type 1 diabetes. Broader study findings: A PCR bias possibly favoring shorter templates would apply equally to patients and controls. The influence of HLA type on TCRB rearrangement stayed undetermined. Reads derived from cDNA could over-represent cells showing high TCR expression.

This clone has just a few counts. The antigen remains undetermined. Expressed TCRB transcripts were sequenced because the entire RNA isolate underwent reverse transcription. Roughly 3.4 million reads were obtained on average from naive, central memory and regulatory T cell samples. The data were produced by immunoSEQ multiplex PCR, yet TCRdb's version contains in-frame clones alone and is incomplete. Of 300,000 to 400,000 clones in the sample, approximately 11% were seen once. The specimen sequenced was naive CD4+ T cells from blood. The TCR sequence derives from a woman aged 25 to 45 in good health.

The CDR3 DNA reads TGTGCCAGCAGTTTAATGGACAGGGAGTCTTTCTTT. Its translation is CASSLMDRESFF. This sequence joins TRBV28 and TRBJ1-1; 8 positions match TRBD1. V lost 2 bases and J lost 12; bases outside the gene matches: 5. CDR1 and CDR2 from the germline V gene are MDHEN and SYDVKM. The CDR3 sequence is 12 residues long.